This TCR beta chain was recorded in a study of blood T cell repertoires in COVID-19. Study-level information: T cells, B-cell-depleted T cells, or PBMCs supplied cDNA or gDNA.

TCRdb's copy holds only in-frame clones and misses some; the assay was immunoSEQ multiplex PCR. Altogether nearly 40,000 clones are present, approximately 86% being singletons, with the ten largest covering around 20%. CDR3 length: 14 amino acids. Germline V gene sequence: CDR1 GTSNPN, CDR2 SVGIG (reference sequence). The V end was cut by 2 bases, the J end by 4 bases, with 12 bases between. J is TRBJ1-5 and V is TRBV30; possible D gene TRBD1, 5 bases. This TCR was recovered from a man aged 50 or older in a cohort sampled during active COVID-19. Sequencing used peripheral blood. CDR3: CAWSRAGPNQPQHF. The CDR3 DNA reads TGTGCCTGGAGTCGGGCAGGGCCGAATCAGCCCCAGCATTTT.